The table lists the clone carrying this T cell receptor (beta chain) with a few counts. A much larger clone lies a single base off, so this may be a read error. This entry comes from a study of T cells in Graves' hyperthyroidism and ophthalmopathy. Researchers amplified the TCR beta CDR3 regions from RNA transcripts. HTBI primers were used for first-round RT-PCR of the TCR CDR3. TCRdb called the multiplex PCR reads again in MiXCR, with one record for every CDR3 protein. The repertoire holds a few hundred thousand distinct CDR3 sequences, roughly 15% seen once, with 5.3% in the top ten. Germline V CDR1 and CDR2: SGHAT, FQNNGV. CDR3 size: 14 residues.

The sequencing input was blood. This TCR was sampled from a woman under 30 with Graves' hyperthyroidism. The chain uses TRBV11-2 and TRBJ2-1; tentatively, D is TRBD2 (5 bases). In DNA form, the CDR3 reads TGTGCCAGCGGCAATTCCGGGGAGTACAATAAGCAGTTCTTC. Residues: CASGNSGEYNKQFF.